Presented here are 9 T cell receptor beta chains from one specimen sequenced in a study of blood T cell repertoires in COVID-19. Produced via immunoSEQ multiplex PCR; TCRdb's table is partial and in-frame only. Among about 48,000 clones listed, 85% to 90% were seen once. The sequenced sample was peripheral blood. The receptors stem from a woman older than 75 with COVID-19, enrolled during active disease.

J is TRBJ1-5 and V is TRBV18; 11 bases are a match to TRBD1. The germline V gene encodes CDR1 KGHSH and CDR2 LQKENI. The V and J ends lost 6 bases and 5 bases, in that order; junction bases with no gene match: 3. This CDR3 is 14 amino acids long. The CDR3 DNA follows: TGTGCCAGCTCGGGACAGGGGGGTGATCAGCCCCAGCATTTT. This encodes CASSGQGGDQPQHF. Full variable domain (rest looked up from reference TRBV18 and TRBJ1-5): NAGVMQNPRHLVRRRGQEARLRCSPMKGHSHVYWYRQLPEEGLKFMVYLQKENIIDESGMPKERFSAEFPKEGPSILRIQQVVRGDSAAYFCASSGQGGDQPQHFGDGTRLSIL.

The chain combines TRBV5-4 with TRBJ2-3; 9 bases map to TRBD1. Looked up from germline, CDR1 is SGHNT and CDR2 is YYREEE (reference sequence). V was clipped by 4 bases and J by 3 bases; unmatched bases: 3. The CDR3 sequence is 14 residues long. CDR3 in amino acids: CASSRDRVTDTQYF. CDR3 in DNA: TGTGCCAGCAGCCGGGACAGGGTTACAGATACGCAGTATTTT.

The gene calls are TRBV28 and TRBJ1-1; TRBD1 matches 9 bases. From germline, CDR1 is MDHEN and CDR2 SYDVKM. V shed 5 bases, J shed 3 bases, and the junction held 4 bases outside the gene matches. This CDR3 spans 14 amino acids. CDR3 bases: TGTGCCAGCAGTCTGACAGGGGGGGACACTGAAGCTTTCTTT. This codes for CASSLTGGDTEAFF.

This rearrangement joins TRBV9 to TRBJ2-2; 7 bases agree with TRBD2. The germline gives CDR1 SGDLS, CDR2 YYNGEE. Trimming removed 1 base from V and 0 bases from J; junction bases left unmatched: 3. This CDR3 has 16 amino acids. DNA of the CDR3: TGTGCCAGCAGCGTACGGCTAGCGGCGAACACCGGGGAGCTGTTTTTT. Protein: CASSVRLAANTGELFF.

V and J are TRBV5-4 and TRBJ2-1; 10 nucleotides agree with TRBD2. Germline CDR1 SGHNT, CDR2 YYREEE (reference sequence). The CDR3 contains 16 residues. J gave up 5 bases and V 0 bases, and 5 bases lay outside the gene matches. The CDR3 DNA follows: TGTGCCAGCAGCTTGGTATGGCTAGCGGGAGACAATGAGCAGTTCTTC. Its protein is CASSLVWLAGDNEQFF.

This chain uses TRBV19 with TRBJ2-5; TRBD1 agrees at 7 bases. The CDR3 has 16 amino acids. Germline V CDR1 and CDR2: LNHDA, SQIVND (reference sequence). V was pared by 4 bases and J by 5 bases, with 13 bases of the junction left unmatched. The CDR3 region is CASSKGTVGRWETQYF. The CDR3 region has the DNA TGTGCCAGTAGTAAAGGGACAGTCGGGCGGTGGGAGACCCAGTACTTC.

This chain links TRBV11-3 with TRBJ2-1, with 10 positions matching TRBD1. The ends lost 4 bases at V and 5 bases at J; junction bases unmatched: 5. The CDR3 loop spans 15 amino acids. CDR1 is SGHNT, CDR2 YENEEA, per germline. CDR3 DNA: TGTGCCAGCAGCTACAGACAGGGGGCTAACAATGAGCAGTTCTTC. Translating gives CASSYRQGANNEQFF. Looking up the rest from reference TRBV11-3 and TRBJ2-1 gives the full variable domain: EAGVVQSPRYKIIEKKQPVAFWCNPISGHNTLYWYLQNLGQGPELLIRYENEEAVDDSQLPKDRFSAERLKGVDSTLKIQPAELGDSAVYLCASSYRQGANNEQFFGPGTRLTVL.

This chain connects TRBV11-2 to TRBJ2-2; TRBD1 matches at 9 bases. With 3 bases clipped from V and 6 bases from J, the junction kept 5 bases outside the gene matches. CDR1 and CDR2 from the germline V gene are SGHAT and FQNNGV. The CDR3 covers 15 residues. The CDR3 sequence is CASSFGGQGSGELFF. In DNA, the CDR3 is TGTGCCAGCAGCTTTGGAGGACAGGGGTCCGGGGAGCTGTTTTTT.

The rearrangement uses TRBV28 and TRBJ1-2; a possible D gene is TRBD1 (5 bases). Trimming took 5 bases from V and 2 from J, leaving 15 bases between them. CDR3 length: 15 amino acids. Germline CDR1 and CDR2: MDHEN and SYDVKM. CDR3 in DNA: TGTGCCAGCAGTGAACAGGACGGTGCAAACTATGGCTACACCTTC. This translates into CASSEQDGANYGYTF.